The 29 T cell receptor beta chains reported below all come from one sample, sequenced in a study of CD4 T cells in relation to SARS-CoV-2 and coronaviruses. The assay was immunoSEQ multiplex PCR, and TCRdb's table has in-frame clones only and misses some. Of around 65,000 clones in the sample, approximately 87% are singletons; the top ten hold 1.6%. The unexposed donors gave CD4+ T cells in about 2010-2019, prior to COVID-19. Sequenced: memory CD4+ T cells from PBMCs. Receptor source: a human donor in good health.

The chain links TRBV5-4 to TRBJ2-3; 10 bases are shared with TRBD1. This CDR3 is built from 15 residues. Trimming removed 5 bases from V and 4 bases from J; junction bases left unmatched: 7. Germline V gene sequence: CDR1 SGHNT, CDR2 YYREEE (reference sequence). CDR3 sequence (DNA): TGTGCCAGCAGGCCCGGGACAGGGGTTCCAGATACGCAGTATTTT. This codes for CASRPGTGVPDTQYF.

CDR3 DNA: TGTGCCAGCAGTGAGGACGGCCTGGGGTTTAGCAATCAGCCCCAGCATTTT. Residues: CASSEDGLGFSNQPQHF. V is TRBV2 and J is TRBJ1-5; D is undetermined. The CDR3 extends over 17 amino acids. Per the germline V gene, CDR1 is SNHLY and CDR2 is FYNNEI. Trimming took off 3 bases at V and 0 bases at J, with 15 bases between the two ends.

The rearrangement links TRBV3-1 (or the pseudogene TRBV3-2) to TRBJ1-4; the match to TRBD1 covers 8 bases. CDR3 length: 16 residues. The junction had 11 bases not matched to a gene; V was cut back by 3 bases and J by 8 bases. Germline CDR1 LGHDT, CDR2 YNNKEL (reference sequence). CDR3 amino acids: CASSHLPGTGDEKLFF. CDR3 bases: TGTGCCAGCAGCCACCTCCCCGGGACAGGTGACGAAAAACTGTTTTTT.

V and J are TRBV9 and TRBJ2-3, with TRBD1 identical over 10 bases. The length of the CDR3 is 15 residues. In germline, CDR1 is SGDLS, CDR2 YYNGEE. The V gene end was trimmed by 0 bases and the J gene end by 5 bases; junction bases not matched to a gene: 3. CDR3 nucleotides: TGTGCCAGCAGCGTAGGACAGGGGGCTGGAGATACGCAGTATTTT. It yields the protein CASSVGQGAGDTQYF.

The CDR3 sequence: CSVGGRDRGYNEQFF. The CDR3 nucleotides read TGCAGCGTGGGGGGCCGGGACAGGGGATACAATGAGCAGTTCTTC. This chain uses TRBV29-1 with TRBJ2-1; 10 nucleotides align to TRBD1. The CDR3 covers 15 residues. J lost 4 bases, V lost 6 bases, and 9 bases had no gene match. Germline loops: CDR1 SQVTM, CDR2 ANQGSEA.

The rearrangement links TRBV27 to TRBJ2-5, with TRBD2 identical over 7 bases. The CDR3 spans 12 residues. Germline trimming cut 10 bases from V and 6 bases from J; bases unmatched to any gene: 8. Germline V gene data show CDR1 as MNHEY and CDR2 as SMNVEV (reference sequence). CDR3 in DNA: TGTGCCACCCGGGAGGACACTCAGACCCAGTACTTC. This codes for CATREDTQTQYF.

This chain connects TRBV6-2 or TRBV6-3 to TRBJ2-1; TRBD2 aligns across 9 bases. The junction had 6 bases not matched to a gene; V was cut back by 2 bases and J by 1 base. This CDR3 has 17 residues. Per germline, CDR1 MNHEY and CDR2 SVGEGT. CDR3 region: CASSYLPSGGSYNEQFF. CDR3 coding DNA: TGTGCCAGCAGTTACCTCCCAAGCGGGGGGTCCTACAATGAGCAGTTCTTC.

The rearrangement joins TRBV7-3 to TRBJ2-3; D unresolved. This CDR3 has 13 residues. Deletions cut 5 bases from V and 8 bases from J, with 14 bases between. Germline CDR1 is SGHTA and CDR2 is FQGTGA. The DNA of the CDR3 is TGTGCCAGCAGCCCCCGGCCACCGGGTACGCAGTATTTT. Its protein product is CASSPRPPGTQYF.

The chain combines TRBV6-5 with TRBJ1-1, with a weak D call TRBD1 (5 bases). CDR1 MNHEY and CDR2 SVGAGI come from the germline V gene. CDR3 length equals 14 residues. V lost 6 bases, J lost 5 bases, and 16 bases lay in between. This chain's CDR3 is CASRAGPEGTEAFF. The CDR3 bases are TGTGCCAGCAGGGCAGGGCCGGAGGGTACTGAAGCTTTCTTT.

The chain joins TRBV5-1 to TRBJ1-3; D uncertain. The germline V gene encodes CDR1 SGHRS and CDR2 YFSETQ. The CDR3 is 17 amino acids. Between the trimmed V and J ends, which lost 0 bases and 0 bases, there was a span of 13 bases. The CDR3 DNA is TGCGCCAGCAGCTTGGGCTACACAAGGAGCTCTGGAAACACCATATATTTT. Translating it yields CASSLGYTRSSGNTIYF.

This chain joins TRBV14 and TRBJ2-2, with D perhaps assigned TRBD1 or TRBD2 (5 bases each). Germline CDR1 reads SGHDN; CDR2 reads FVKESK. The CDR3 loop spans 18 amino acids. Between the trimmed V and J ends, which lost 4 bases and 0 bases, there was a span of 18 bases. CDR3 DNA sequence: TGTGCCAGCAGCCCTCTCCTGGGACGGGGTACGAACACCGGGGAGCTGTTTTTT. The encoded protein is CASSPLLGRGTNTGELFF. The whole variable domain, remainder taken from reference TRBV14 and TRBJ2-2, is EAGVTQFPSHSVIEKGQTVTLRCDPISGHDNLYWYRRVMGKEIKFLLHFVKESKQDESGMPNNRFLAERTGGTYSTLKVQPAELEDSGVYFCASSPLLGRGTNTGELFFGEGSRLTVL.

V is TRBV19 and J is TRBJ2-1; D perhaps matches TRBD1 (6 bases). Germline V lookup: CDR1 LNHDA, CDR2 SQIVND (reference sequence). Trimming cost V 5 bases and J 1 base, with 9 bases left between them. This CDR3 has 14 residues. The CDR3 loop is CASSQGTSYNEQFF. The CDR3 DNA is TGTGCCAGTAGTCAGGGGACGTCCTACAATGAGCAGTTCTTC.

A few counts support this clone. The chain uses TRBV2 and TRBJ2-7, with 7 bases lining up with TRBD1. The junction had 5 bases not matched to a gene; V was cut back by 3 bases and J by 6 bases. Germline CDR1 SNHLY, CDR2 FYNNEI. The CDR3 has 13 residues. CDR3 region: CASSEMTGSEQYF. The CDR3 coding sequence is TGTGCCAGCAGTGAGATGACAGGGAGCGAGCAGTACTTC.

The chain employs TRBV4-3 and TRBJ1-6, with D possibly being TRBD1 (6 bases). CDR3 size: 13 residues. CDR1 and CDR2 from the germline V gene are LGHNA and YSLEER. Trimming left V 0 bases short and J 10 bases short, with 7 bases between. CDR3 sequence: CASSQDRGSPLHF. The CDR3 DNA sequence: TGCGCCAGCAGCCAAGACAGGGGCTCACCCCTCCACTTT.

The chain carries TRBV5-4 and TRBJ2-1, with TRBD1 identical over 8 bases. The V segment lost 4 bases and the J segment 8 bases; nucleotides outside the gene matches: 8. The CDR3 extends over 14 amino acids. CDR1 and CDR2 from the germline V gene are SGHNT and YYREEE (reference sequence). CDR3 in amino acids: CASSMRQGKDEQFF. CDR3 sequence (DNA): TGTGCCAGCAGCATGCGACAGGGGAAGGATGAGCAGTTCTTC.

V and J are TRBV6-2 or TRBV6-3 and TRBJ2-5; possibly TRBD2 for D (5 bases). The CDR3 loop spans 14 amino acids. Trimming stripped 6 bases from V and 0 bases from J, with 11 bases between. Germline V lookup: CDR1 MNHEY, CDR2 SVGEGT. The CDR3 spells CASSRPGYQETQYF. CDR3 nucleotide sequence: TGTGCCAGCAGCCGCCCGGGGTACCAAGAGACCCAGTACTTC.

Only a few counts were recorded for this clone. The chain recombines TRBV19 with TRBJ1-2; D is unclear. The V end was cut by 5 bases, the J end by 4 bases, with 11 bases between. The CDR3 contains 13 residues. Germline V gene sequence: CDR1 LNHDA, CDR2 SQIVND (reference sequence). CDR3 nucleotide sequence: TGTGCCAGTAGTCCCCGTGGGAGCTATGGCTACACCTTC. Its protein is CASSPRGSYGYTF. Filled out from reference TRBV19 and TRBJ1-2, the complete variable domain reads DGGITQSPKYLFRKEGQNVTLSCEQNLNHDAMYWYRQDPGQGLRLIYYSQIVNDFQKGDIAEGYSVSREKKESFPLTVTSAQKNPTAFYLCASSPRGSYGYTFGSGTRLTVV.

This chain uses TRBV5-1 with TRBJ1-3; 7 bases match TRBD1. Germline trimming cut 3 bases from V and 3 bases from J; bases unmatched to any gene: 6. CDR1 is SGHRS and CDR2 is YFSETQ in the germline V gene. CDR3 length: 15 residues. The CDR3 DNA follows: TGCGCCAGCAGCTCGGGCGGGACAGATGGAAACACCATATATTTT. Amino acid sequence: CASSSGGTDGNTIYF.

V is TRBV5-6 and J is TRBJ1-4; 8 nucleotides align to TRBD1. This CDR3 comprises 14 residues. Germline V lookup: CDR1 SGHDT, CDR2 YYEEEE. Trimming cost V 4 bases and J 8 bases; bases outside gene matches: 7. CDR3 nucleotide sequence: TGTGCCAGCAGCGCAGGACAGGGCAGGGAAAAACTGTTTTTT. It is translated as CASSAGQGREKLFF.

This chain links TRBV9 with TRBJ2-1; no clear D gene. Deletions cut 2 bases from V and 0 bases from J, with 9 bases between. Germline values: CDR1 SGDLS, CDR2 YYNGEE. The CDR3 is 15 residues long. The CDR3 DNA is TGTGCCAGCAGCGTCGGCTTCAGCTCCTACAATGAGCAGTTCTTC. This codes for CASSVGFSSYNEQFF.

This chain links TRBV24-1 with TRBJ2-3; 7 bases are a match to TRBD1. Trimming at V came to 7 bases and at J to 2 bases, leaving 5 bases not matched to a gene. Germline lookup yields CDR1 KGHDR and CDR2 SFDVKD. The CDR3 is made up of 14 amino acids. CDR3 DNA sequence: TGTGCCACCAGCCTGGGACAGAACACAGATACGCAGTATTTT. Translated, it gives CATSLGQNTDTQYF.

This clone has just one count. The chain recombines TRBV30 with TRBJ1-2; D unclear. The V end was cut by 3 bases, the J end by 5 bases, with 13 bases between. The germline gives CDR1 GTSNPN, CDR2 SVGIG (reference sequence). CDR3 length: 13 residues. CDR3 DNA: TGTGCCTGGAGAGAGGGCCTAGGTTATGGCTACACCTTC. Encoded protein: CAWREGLGYGYTF.

This rearrangement joins TRBV18 to TRBJ2-1, with D perhaps matching TRBD1 or TRBD2 (5 bases each). The ends were cut back, 3 bases at V and 5 bases at J, with 11 bases in the middle. Germline V gene sequence: CDR1 KGHSH, CDR2 LQKENI. CDR3 length: 14 amino acids. CDR3 in DNA: TGTGCCAGCTCACCGTCCGAGGGGAACAATGAGCAGTTCTTC. It translates to CASSPSEGNNEQFF.

V usage is TRBV5-4 and J usage is TRBJ2-3; possibly TRBD1 for D (6 bases). This CDR3 is built from 16 residues. V shed 5 bases and J shed 0 bases, with 16 bases lying between them. The germline V gene has CDR1 SGHNT and CDR2 YYREEE (reference sequence). The CDR3 loop is CASRLKTGLSTDTQYF. CDR3 bases: TGTGCCAGCAGGCTAAAGACAGGCCTTAGCACAGATACGCAGTATTTT.

The table lists this clone with a count of one. The chain joins TRBV3-1 (or the pseudogene TRBV3-2) to TRBJ2-3, with TRBD1 as a possible D gene (6 bases). V was clipped by 6 bases and J by 4 bases, with 14 bases between them. Germline V gene sequence: CDR1 LGHDT, CDR2 YNNKEL (reference sequence). This CDR3 region has 14 residues. CDR3 DNA: TGTGCCAGCAGGACTGGACAGAGCGCAGATACGCAGTATTTT. Translated, it gives CASRTGQSADTQYF.

This chain joins TRBV29-1 and TRBJ1-2; D possibly corresponds to TRBD1 (5 bases). Germline V gives CDR1 SQVTM, CDR2 ANQGSEA. V lost 4 bases, J lost 2 bases, and 17 bases lay in between. The CDR3 has 15 amino acids. The CDR3 region is CSVAGGQRGNYGYTF. CDR3 bases: TGCAGCGTTGCCGGGGGTCAGAGAGGAAACTATGGCTACACCTTC.

This chain links TRBV7-6 with TRBJ2-7; D may be TRBD1 (5 bases). This CDR3 has 14 amino acids. CDR1 is SGHVS, CDR2 FNYEAQ, per germline. V lost 4 bases to trimming and J lost 0 bases, with 10 bases between them. The CDR3, as DNA: TGTGCCAGCAGCTACTCGACAGTCTCCTACGAGCAGTACTTC. Its protein product is CASSYSTVSYEQYF.

The CDR3 DNA reads TGCAGCGTTGATCGACAGGGGACCGGGGAGCTGTTTTTT. Encoded protein: CSVDRQGTGELFF. V is TRBV29-1 and J is TRBJ2-2, with 8 bases that match TRBD1. Trimming cost V 3 bases and J 5 bases; bases outside gene matches: 2. Germline lookup yields CDR1 SQVTM and CDR2 ANQGSEA. There are 13 residues in the CDR3.

The chain combines TRBV28 with TRBJ2-3, with 8 bases identical to TRBD1. CDR1 is MDHEN, CDR2 SYDVKM, per germline. V lost 0 bases to trimming and J lost 1 base; unmatched junction nucleotides: 0. There are 15 residues in the CDR3. The CDR3 protein is CASSLWGQGTDTQYF. CDR3 coding DNA: TGTGCCAGCAGTTTATGGGGACAGGGCACAGATACGCAGTATTTT.